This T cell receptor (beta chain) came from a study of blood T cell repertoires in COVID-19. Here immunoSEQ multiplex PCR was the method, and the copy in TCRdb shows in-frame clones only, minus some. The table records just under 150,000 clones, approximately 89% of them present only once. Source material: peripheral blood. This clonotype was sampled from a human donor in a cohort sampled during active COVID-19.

The CDR3, as DNA: TGTGCCAGCAGCTCACAGGGGGATCAGCCCCAGCATTTT. It is translated as CASSSQGDQPQHF. The chain couples TRBV7-2 to TRBJ1-5, with 8 bases identical to TRBD1. V was pared by 4 bases and J by 5 bases, with 1 base of the junction left unmatched. The CDR3 loop spans 13 amino acids. The germline V gene encodes CDR1 SGHTA and CDR2 FQGNSA.